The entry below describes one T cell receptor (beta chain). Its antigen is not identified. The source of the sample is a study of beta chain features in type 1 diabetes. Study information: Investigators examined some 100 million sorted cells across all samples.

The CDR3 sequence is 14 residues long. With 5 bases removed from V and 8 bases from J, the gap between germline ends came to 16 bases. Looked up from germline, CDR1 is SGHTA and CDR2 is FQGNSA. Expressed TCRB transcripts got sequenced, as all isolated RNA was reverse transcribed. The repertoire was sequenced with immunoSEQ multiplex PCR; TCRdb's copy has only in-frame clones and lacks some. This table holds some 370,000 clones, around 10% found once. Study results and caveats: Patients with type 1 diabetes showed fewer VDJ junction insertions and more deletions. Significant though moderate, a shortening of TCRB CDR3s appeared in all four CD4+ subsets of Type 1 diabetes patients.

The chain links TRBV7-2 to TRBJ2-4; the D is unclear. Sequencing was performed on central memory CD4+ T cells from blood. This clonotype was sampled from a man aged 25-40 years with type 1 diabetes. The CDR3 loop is CASSLGVAADIQYF. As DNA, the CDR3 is TGTGCCAGCAGCCTCGGCGTAGCCGCGGACATTCAGTACTTC.